The 4 T cell receptor beta chains below were found in one sample sequenced in a study of early stage breast cancer tumors. Using immunoSEQ multiplex PCR, the repertoire was profiled, and TCRdb retains in-frame clones only, with some absent. This table has 35,000 to 45,000 clones, 70% to 80% appearing once. Sequenced sample: blood. These receptor sequences come from a person in their sixties with breast cancer.

This clone appeared a single time. J is TRBJ1-1 and V is TRBV18; unclear D gene. Germline CDR1 is KGHSH and CDR2 is LQKENI. This CDR3 comprises 13 residues. Trimming removed 3 bases from V and 1 base from J, with 6 bases in between. The CDR3 region is CASSPGRNTEAFF. The CDR3 DNA is TGTGCCAGCTCACCGGGCAGGAACACTGAAGCTTTCTTT. Using reference TRBV18 and TRBJ1-1 for the parts outside the CDR3, the full variable domain is NAGVMQNPRHLVRRRGQEARLRCSPMKGHSHVYWYRQLPEEGLKFMVYLQKENIIDESGMPKERFSAEFPKEGPSILRIQQVVRGDSAAYFCASSPGRNTEAFFGQGTRLTVV.

The chain couples TRBV10-3 to TRBJ1-2; no clear D gene. Germline V lookup: CDR1 ENHRY, CDR2 SYGVKD. Trimming took off 8 bases at V and 2 bases at J, with 9 bases between the two ends. CDR3 length equals 12 residues. The CDR3 DNA follows: TGTGCCATCGCAGACGGGAACTATGGCTACACCTTC. Protein product: CAIADGNYGYTF.

The rearrangement uses TRBV6-1 and TRBJ2-4; either TRBD1 or TRBD2 may supply D (5 bases each). This CDR3 spans 18 amino acids. Germline CDR1 is MNHNS and CDR2 is SASEGT. Between the trimmed V and J ends, which lost 1 base and 0 bases, there was a span of 16 bases. The CDR3 loop is CASSEGGMGLLAKNIQYF. As DNA, the CDR3 is TGTGCCAGCAGTGAAGGGGGGATGGGATTACTAGCCAAAAACATTCAGTACTTC.

The J gene is TRBJ2-5, the V gene TRBV5-1, with TRBD2 matching 8 bases. Germline values: CDR1 SGHRS, CDR2 YFSETQ. The J segment lost 1 base and the V segment lost 3 bases, leaving 11 bases of the junction unmatched. The CDR3 extends over 17 amino acids. CDR3 in amino acids: CASSSSRLTSGQETQYF. The DNA of the CDR3 is TGCGCCAGCAGCTCGTCTCGACTCACTAGCGGCCAAGAGACCCAGTACTTC. Looking up the rest from reference TRBV5-1 and TRBJ2-5 gives the full variable domain: KAGVTQTPRYLIKTRGQQVTLSCSPISGHRSVSWYQQTPGQGLQFLFEYFSETQRNKGNFPGRFSGRQFSNSRSEMNVSTLELGDSALYLCASSSSRLTSGQETQYFGPGTRLLVL.